This entry lists 29 T cell receptor beta chains sequenced from one sample in a study of blood T cells in healthy people across ages. Combining a sample-barcoded 5' primer with a J-beta primer mix, a second PCR ran for 7 to 11 cycles. Using its own MiXCR run on the 5' RACE reads, TCRdb lists one record per CDR3 protein. This sample yields hundreds of thousands of distinct CDR3 sequences, of which 50% to 60% are seen a single time; around 49% belongs to the top ten. Sample: blood. All receptors come from a man aged 55-75 years in good health.

There are many counts of this clonotype. This chain uses TRBV2 with TRBJ2-1; D gene unclear. The CDR3 is 10 residues long. Trimming shortened V by 7 bases and J by 6 bases, and 4 bases separated the two germline ends. CDR1 is SNHLY, CDR2 FYNNEI, per germline. CDR3 nucleotides: TGTGCCAGCAAACTCAATGAGCAGTTCTTC. Protein product: CASKLNEQFF.

CDR3 sequence (DNA): TGTGCCAGCAGTGCCGCTTCATGGGACAATGAGCAGTTCTTC. This translates into CASSAASWDNEQFF. The V gene is TRBV28, the J gene TRBJ2-1; D remains ambiguous. This CDR3 spans 14 amino acids. Germline V CDR1 and CDR2: MDHEN, SYDVKM. V lost 5 bases and J 5 bases, leaving 13 bases between the germline ends. Using reference TRBV28 and TRBJ2-1 for the parts outside the CDR3, the full variable domain is DVKVTQSSRYLVKRTGEKVFLECVQDMDHENMFWYRQDPGLGLRLIYFSYDVKMKEKGDIPEGYSVSREKKERFSLILESASTNQTSMYLCASSAASWDNEQFFGPGTRLTVL.

This clonotype was counted a few times. The chain links TRBV10-3 to TRBJ2-1; TRBD2 matches at 13 bases. J was trimmed by 4 bases and V by 6 bases; bases with no gene match: 12. Germline V gene data show CDR1 as ENHRY and CDR2 as SYGVKD. The CDR3 has 18 residues. CDR3 nucleotides: TGTGCCATCAGCCGGACTAGCGGGAGAGAACTCGGGTACAATGAGCAGTTCTTC. It yields the protein CAISRTSGRELGYNEQFF.

This clonotype was seen only a few times. The chain combines TRBV25-1 with TRBJ2-3; TRBD1 matches at 8 bases. The junction had 8 bases not matched to a gene; V was cut back by 5 bases and J by 4 bases. The CDR3 runs to 15 residues. The V gene's germline CDR1 is MGHDK and CDR2 SYGVNS. DNA for the CDR3: TGTGCCAGCAGTTCCAGGACAGGGTTGGCAGATACGCAGTATTTT. Its translation is CASSSRTGLADTQYF.

The rearrangement links TRBV7-2 to TRBJ2-4, with D unclear. The J call may be incorrect, as the DNA end agrees better with TRBJ2-7. Germline V lookup: CDR1 SGHTA, CDR2 FQGNSA. The CDR3 extends over 12 amino acids. This CDR3 reads CASSSDTYEQYF. The CDR3 DNA reads TGTGCCAGCAGCTCAGACACCTACGAGCAGTACTTC.

This clonotype was recorded at least ten times. The chain recombines TRBV7-2 with TRBJ2-4; possible D gene TRBD1, 5 bases. Germline assignment: CDR1 SGHTA and CDR2 FQGNSA. V lost 2 bases and J 0 bases, leaving 11 bases between the germline ends. CDR3 length: 16 residues. Written as DNA, the CDR3 is TGTGCCAGCAGCTTAAATAGGGGCGGAGCCAAAAACATTCAGTACTTC. It yields the protein CASSLNRGGAKNIQYF.

This rearrangement joins TRBV29-1 to TRBJ2-7, with a possible D match to TRBD1 (5 bases). Trimming pared 5 bases from V and 3 bases from J, leaving 14 bases between. Germline CDR1 reads SQVTM; CDR2 reads ANQGSEA. The CDR3 has 13 amino acids. The chain's CDR3 is CSVQGGRNYEQYF. Written as DNA, the CDR3 is TGCAGCGTTCAGGGTGGCCGGAACTACGAGCAGTACTTC.

The chain joins TRBV5-6 to TRBJ2-5; 9 nucleotides line up with TRBD2. Looked up from germline, CDR1 is SGHDT and CDR2 is YYEEEE. The CDR3 runs 14 residues. V shed 2 bases, J shed 5 bases, and the junction held 4 bases outside the gene matches. Here the CDR3 reads CASSFSGGSETQYF. The CDR3 DNA is TGTGCCAGCAGCTTTAGCGGGGGAAGCGAGACCCAGTACTTC.

The chain joins TRBV25-1 to TRBJ1-6, with a weak D call TRBD1 (5 bases). Deletions cut 4 bases from V and 7 bases from J, with 14 bases between. Germline V gene sequence: CDR1 MGHDK, CDR2 SYGVNS. There are 15 residues in the CDR3. The CDR3 nucleotides are TGTGCCAGCAGTGCGAGGCAGGGTGGGAATTCACCCCTCCACTTT. Its translation: CASSARQGGNSPLHF. Looking up the rest from reference TRBV25-1 and TRBJ1-6 gives the full variable domain: EADIYQTPRYLVIGTGKKITLECSQTMGHDKMYWYQQDPGMELHLIHYSYGVNSTEKGDLSSESTVSRIRTEHFPLTLESARPSHTSQYLCASSARQGGNSPLHFGNGTRLTVT.

This chain uses TRBV3-1 with TRBJ2-1, with 11 nucleotides matching TRBD2. The germline V gene has CDR1 LGHDT and CDR2 YNNKEL (reference sequence). The CDR3 spans 19 residues. With V trimmed by 0 bases and J by 3 bases, 10 bases remained unmatched. The CDR3 loop is CASSQDPAGLAGGYNEQFF. In nucleotides, the CDR3 is TGTGCCAGCAGCCAAGATCCGGCGGGGCTAGCGGGGGGCTACAATGAGCAGTTCTTC.

This clonotype showed up many times. V gene TRBV5-4 combines with J gene TRBJ2-4, with 7 bases fitting TRBD1. Per germline, CDR1 SGHNT and CDR2 YYREEE (reference sequence). This CDR3 region has 13 residues. Trimming cost V 5 bases and J 13 bases; bases outside gene matches: 12. The CDR3 nucleotides are TGTGCCAGCAGAGGGACAGCTTGGGGAGAGCAGTACTTC. Amino acids: CASRGTAWGEQYF.

The rearrangement links TRBV7-2 to TRBJ2-3; D unclear. The CDR3 contains 14 residues. Trimming pared 0 bases from V and 6 bases from J, leaving 10 bases between. Per germline, CDR1 SGHTA and CDR2 FQGNSA. The CDR3 region is CASSLARTTDTQYF. The CDR3 nucleotides are TGTGCCAGCAGCTTAGCGAGGACCACGGATACGCAGTATTTT.

The sample holds one count of this clonotype. The chain joins TRBV10-3 to TRBJ1-6; D is ambiguous. Germline V CDR1 and CDR2: ENHRY, SYGVKD. The CDR3 is 14 amino acids. V lost 2 bases to trimming and J lost 7 bases, with 9 bases between them. The CDR3 DNA reads TGTGCCATCAGTGAGGAACAATCAAATTCACCCCTCCACTTT. It encodes CAISEEQSNSPLHF.

This chain joins TRBV5-1 and TRBJ2-7, with TRBD1 matching over 7 bases. Germline trimming cut 5 bases from V and 3 bases from J; bases unmatched to any gene: 8. The CDR3 contains 14 residues. Germline assignment: CDR1 SGHRS and CDR2 YFSETQ. CDR3 sequence reads: CASSDLSGGYEQYF. DNA of the CDR3: TGCGCCAGCAGTGATCTGTCAGGGGGCTACGAGCAGTACTTC.

As concerns this clonotype: A junction end diverges from the germline sequence, so it may reflect a read error. The rearrangement joins TRBV11-1 to TRBJ2-3; a weak D match, TRBD2 (6 bases). The V gene's germline CDR1 is SGHAT and CDR2 FQDESV (reference sequence). This CDR3 has 15 amino acids. CDR3: CVSRLGPRSQDTQYF. Written as DNA, the CDR3 is TGTGTCAGCAGACTAGGGCCCCGTAGCCAGGATACGCAGTATTTT.

The J gene is TRBJ2-1, the V gene TRBV4-2, with 10 bases fitting TRBD2. This CDR3 contains 16 residues. J lost 8 bases, V lost 0 bases, and 7 bases had no gene match. Germline loops: CDR1 LGHNA, CDR2 YNFKEQ. The CDR3: CASSQEVLSGGYEQFF. For the CDR3, the DNA is TGTGCCAGCAGCCAAGAGGTTCTTAGCGGGGGGTATGAGCAGTTCTTC.

The chain carries TRBV20-1 and TRBJ1-6; no definite D call. CDR1 and CDR2 from the germline V gene are DFQATT and SNEGSKA (reference sequence). The CDR3 has 16 residues. Trimming stripped 3 bases from V and 0 bases from J, with 12 bases between. CDR3 DNA: TGCAGTGCTAGGGCCGTCCTGAGCTCCTATAATTCACCCCTCCACTTT. This translates into CSARAVLSSYNSPLHF.

This chain uses TRBV20-1 with TRBJ2-7; no firm D call. Trimming took off 4 bases at V and 1 base at J, with 8 bases between the two ends. The CDR3 covers 12 residues. From germline, CDR1 is DFQATT and CDR2 SNEGSKA (reference sequence). CDR3: CSAIPWSYEQYF. The CDR3 DNA reads TGCAGTGCTATCCCGTGGTCCTACGAGCAGTACTTC.

The sample holds a few counts of this clonotype. This chain joins TRBV29-1 and TRBJ1-4; TRBD1 matches 7 bases. V lost 7 bases to trimming and J lost 2 bases; unmatched junction nucleotides: 4. The germline CDR1 and CDR2 sequences are SQVTM and ANQGSEA. CDR3 length: 13 residues. CDR3 region: CSASGQTNEKLFF. The CDR3 DNA reads as TGCAGCGCCTCGGGACAGACTAATGAAAAACTGTTTTTT.

As concerns this clonotype: A single base separates this from a much larger clone, so it may be a read error. The chain combines TRBV6-6 with TRBJ2-1, with TRBD1 matching over 8 bases. Germline V gene data show CDR1 as MNHNY and CDR2 as SVGAGI (reference sequence). CDR3 length equals 13 residues. V was clipped by 8 bases and J by 6 bases; unmatched bases: 6. The CDR3 DNA follows: TGTGCCAGCTGTGTGGACAGGGTCAATGAGCAGTTCTTC. It specifies CASCVDRVNEQFF.

The sample holds a few counts of this clonotype. This chain's CDR3 is CSGSRGSPYEQYF. CDR3 in DNA: TGCAGCGGATCTAGGGGGAGCCCCTACGAGCAGTACTTC. The chain carries TRBV29-1 and TRBJ2-7; D perhaps matches TRBD1 (6 bases). Looked up from germline, CDR1 is SQVTM and CDR2 is ANQGSEA. The V end was cut by 7 bases, the J end by 2 bases, with 15 bases between. CDR3 size: 13 residues.

This clonotype has a handful of counts. J is TRBJ1-1 and V is TRBV12-3 or TRBV12-4; D might be TRBD1 (5 bases). Trimming left V 8 bases short and J 4 bases short, with 11 bases between. The CDR3 has 12 amino acids. The CDR3: CASRRGGTEAFF. The DNA of the CDR3 is TGTGCCAGCCGAAGGGGAGGCACTGAAGCTTTCTTT.

This clonotype was seen more than once but under ten times. The chain has TRBV28 and TRBJ2-6, with 9 bases matching TRBD2. This CDR3 has 15 residues. Germline V lookup: CDR1 MDHEN, CDR2 SYDVKM. V lost 5 bases and J lost 3; bases outside the gene matches: 2. The DNA for the CDR3 is TGTGCCAGCAGTCCACTAGCGGGTGGGGCCAACGTCCTGACTTTC. It is translated as CASSPLAGGANVLTF.

The chain recombines TRBV9 with TRBJ2-1; D not resolved. Between the trimmed V and J ends, which lost 4 bases and 2 bases, there was a span of 16 bases. The germline CDR1 and CDR2 sequences are SGDLS and YYNGEE. The CDR3 is 16 amino acids. Here the CDR3 reads CASSPGSDVAYNEQFF. The CDR3 DNA reads as TGTGCCAGCAGCCCCGGATCTGATGTCGCCTACAATGAGCAGTTCTTC.

This clonotype was found a few times. This chain connects TRBV28 to TRBJ1-6; D uncertain. This CDR3 spans 15 amino acids. Germline V CDR1 and CDR2: MDHEN, SYDVKM. Trimming left V 5 bases short and J 5 bases short, with 13 bases between. This CDR3 reads CASSPGRLDNSPLHF. CDR3 sequence (DNA): TGTGCCAGCAGTCCCGGTCGCCTGGATAATTCACCCCTCCACTTT.

This clonotype was observed many times. The rearrangement joins TRBV20-1 to TRBJ1-1, with TRBD1 identical over 8 bases. V was clipped by 3 bases and J by 2 bases; unmatched bases: 2. Per the germline V gene, CDR1 is DFQATT and CDR2 is SNEGSKA (reference sequence). The CDR3 covers 13 residues. As DNA, the CDR3 is TGCAGTGCTAGGGGGACAGGAAACACTGAAGCTTTCTTT. Translating gives CSARGTGNTEAFF.

The table lists this clonotype with many counts. This chain links TRBV20-1 with TRBJ2-1; D is possibly TRBD2 (5 bases). The CDR3 sequence is 15 residues long. Trimming removed 0 bases from V and 3 bases from J, with 12 bases in between. Germline CDR1 reads DFQATT; CDR2 reads SNEGSKA (reference sequence). CDR3 sequence: CSARDVTTHYNEQFF. The CDR3 DNA is TGCAGTGCTAGAGATGTGACTACCCACTACAATGAGCAGTTCTTC.

The chain combines TRBV2 with TRBJ2-3; 8 nucleotides line up with TRBD2. Germline V gene lookup returns CDR1 SNHLY and CDR2 FYNNEI. V was clipped by 6 bases and J by 4 bases; unmatched bases: 9. The CDR3 is made up of 15 amino acids. The CDR3 DNA sequence: TGTGCCAGCAGGTCGGGAGGGCTATCGTCAGATACGCAGTATTTT. It translates to CASRSGGLSSDTQYF.

The V and J genes are TRBV20-1 and TRBJ2-5; 8 bases line up with TRBD1. The trim removed 0 bases at V and 5 bases at J, leaving 17 bases unmatched. Per germline, CDR1 DFQATT and CDR2 SNEGSKA (reference sequence). This CDR3 is 18 amino acids long. The CDR3 here is CSARDPNSGGAAVETQYF. DNA of the CDR3: TGCAGTGCTAGAGATCCCAATTCAGGGGGCGCGGCCGTGGAGACCCAGTACTTC.